This record covers a single TCR beta chain. Germline values: CDR1 LNHDA, CDR2 SQIVND (reference sequence). The CDR3 covers 14 residues. Unmatched junction bases numbered 4, after V lost 3 bases and J lost 4 bases. Stated time point: newly diagnosed GD, antithyroid drugs for less than 3 months. From RNA extracted from PBMCs, the TCR library was made. American Thyroid Association guidelines defined how Graves' disease was diagnosed. Approximately 9 milliliters of peripheral blood went into EDTA tubes. This entry comes from a study of regulatory T cells in long-lasting Graves disease. Overall study context: For a period under 3 months, newly diagnosed Graves' patients had taken antithyroid drugs.

The authors built TCR beta libraries using iRepertoire HTBI primers and Arm-PCR of CDR3 regions. TCRdb itself ran the multiplex PCR reads through MiXCR, one entry per CDR3 protein. The data hold about 530,000 distinct CDR3 sequences, with 16% observed a single time. This sample also belongs to another study, concerning T cells in Graves' hyperthyroidism and ophthalmopathy. That work contributes: Most clonotypes expanded in thyroid above 0.001 were likewise present in blood.

The clonotype comes from a woman aged 40-65 years with Graves disease. The chain joins TRBV19 to TRBJ2-5, with TRBD1 identical over 8 bases. The source was peripheral blood mononuclear cells (PBMCs), collected at new diagnosis, from a patient treated with antithyroid drugs. CDR3 in amino acids: CASSMNRGTETQYF. The CDR3 DNA sequence: TGTGCCAGTAGTATGAACAGGGGGACAGAGACCCAGTACTTC.